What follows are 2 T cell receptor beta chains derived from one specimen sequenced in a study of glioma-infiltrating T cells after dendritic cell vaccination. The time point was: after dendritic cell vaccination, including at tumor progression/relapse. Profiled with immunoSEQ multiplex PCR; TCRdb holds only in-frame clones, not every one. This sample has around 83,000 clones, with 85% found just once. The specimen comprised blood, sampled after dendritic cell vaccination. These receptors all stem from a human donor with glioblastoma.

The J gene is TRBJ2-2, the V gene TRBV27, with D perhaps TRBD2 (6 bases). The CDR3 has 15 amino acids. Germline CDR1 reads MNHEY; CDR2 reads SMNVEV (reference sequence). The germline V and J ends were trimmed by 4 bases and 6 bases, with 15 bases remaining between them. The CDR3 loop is CASSSAGGLPGELFF. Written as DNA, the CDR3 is TGTGCCAGCAGTTCCGCTGGGGGACTCCCCGGGGAGCTGTTTTTT.

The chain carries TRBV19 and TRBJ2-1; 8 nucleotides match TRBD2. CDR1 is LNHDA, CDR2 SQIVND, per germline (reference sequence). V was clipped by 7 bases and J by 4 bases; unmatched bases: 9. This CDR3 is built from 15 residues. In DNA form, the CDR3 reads TGTGCCAGTACCCCTGTTAGCGGGGAATACAATGAGCAGTTCTTC. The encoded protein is CASTPVSGEYNEQFF.